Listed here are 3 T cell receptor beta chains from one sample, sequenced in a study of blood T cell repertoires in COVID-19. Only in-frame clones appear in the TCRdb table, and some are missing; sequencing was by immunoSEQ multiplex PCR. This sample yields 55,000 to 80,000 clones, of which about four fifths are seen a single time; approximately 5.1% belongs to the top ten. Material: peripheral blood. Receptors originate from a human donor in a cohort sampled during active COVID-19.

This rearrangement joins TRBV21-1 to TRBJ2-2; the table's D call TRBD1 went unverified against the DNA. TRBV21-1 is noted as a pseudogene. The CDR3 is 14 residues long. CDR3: CASSRGQGVGELFF. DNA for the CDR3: TGTGCCAGCAGCAGAGGTCAGGGGGTCGGGGAGCTGTTTTTT.

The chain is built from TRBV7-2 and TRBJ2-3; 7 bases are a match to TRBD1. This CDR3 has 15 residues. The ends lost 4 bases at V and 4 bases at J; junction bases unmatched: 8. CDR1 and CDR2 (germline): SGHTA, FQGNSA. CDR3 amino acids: CASSSARGPSDTQYF. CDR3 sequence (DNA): TGTGCCAGCAGCTCTGCGAGGGGGCCATCAGATACGCAGTATTTT.

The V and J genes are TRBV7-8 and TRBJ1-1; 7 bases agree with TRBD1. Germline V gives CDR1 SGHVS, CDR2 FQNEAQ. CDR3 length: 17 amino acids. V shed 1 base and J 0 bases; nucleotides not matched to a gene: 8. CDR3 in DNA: TGTGCCAGCAGCTTAGGGTATAGGGGACAGATGAACACTGAAGCTTTCTTT. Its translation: CASSLGYRGQMNTEAFF.